These 20 T cell receptor beta chains originate from one sample sequenced in a study of technical replicates of blood from a few donors. Here immunoSEQ multiplex PCR was the method, and the copy in TCRdb shows in-frame clones only, minus some. The sample shows tens of thousands of clones, about 94% of them seen only once. Sequencing used T cells isolated from PBMCs. Receptor source: a human donor in good health.

A few counts support this clone. This CDR3 reads CATRDSTGFYLEKLFF. CDR3 bases: TGTGCCACCAGAGATAGTACAGGGTTCTACCTTGAAAAACTGTTTTTT. The chain links TRBV15 to TRBJ1-4; D is possibly TRBD1 (6 bases). The ends were cut back, 6 bases at V and 7 bases at J, with 21 bases in the middle. Germline CDR1 reads LNHNV; CDR2 reads YYDKDF (reference sequence). The CDR3 contains 16 residues.

This chain's CDR3 is CASSPRQALGNTIYF. The CDR3 bases are TGTGCCAGCAGTCCACGACAGGCTTTGGGAAACACCATATATTTT. The rearrangement uses TRBV27 and TRBJ1-3; tentatively, D is TRBD1 (6 bases). Germline assignment: CDR1 MNHEY and CDR2 SMNVEV (reference sequence). V was pared by 5 bases and J by 4 bases, with 15 bases between. The CDR3 has 15 amino acids.

This rearrangement joins TRBV5-1 to TRBJ2-6; no clear D gene. Trimming took 3 bases from V and 1 from J, leaving 26 bases between them. Germline V gives CDR1 SGHRS, CDR2 YFSETQ. The CDR3 is made up of 21 amino acids. The CDR3 nucleotides are TGCGCCAGCAGCTCGATATCAGGAAAGTTCCTTTTAAGTTCTGGGGCCAACGTCCTGACTTTC. It translates to CASSSISGKFLLSSGANVLTF.

The chain carries TRBV6-1 and TRBJ1-5; 8 bases are a match to TRBD1. V lost 6 bases and J lost 0; bases outside the gene matches: 4. This CDR3 has 15 residues. CDR1 and CDR2 from the germline V gene are MNHNS and SASEGT. CDR3 in amino acids: CASSLTGVSNQPQHF. The CDR3 bases are TGTGCCAGCAGCCTGACAGGGGTTAGCAATCAGCCCCAGCATTTT.

This chain links TRBV29-1 with TRBJ2-7; 10 bases line up with TRBD2. Germline CDR1 reads SQVTM; CDR2 reads ANQGSEA. V shed 5 bases and J 7 bases; nucleotides not matched to a gene: 11. The CDR3 is 14 amino acids. The CDR3 sequence: CSVTLSGAGGEQYF. Here the CDR3 DNA reads TGCAGCGTTACCCTCTCAGGAGCGGGAGGGGAGCAGTACTTC.

The chain combines TRBV7-2 with TRBJ2-7; D may be TRBD1 (6 bases). The CDR3 runs 15 residues. Trimming took 2 bases from V and 0 from J, leaving 11 bases between them. The germline gives CDR1 SGHTA, CDR2 FQGNSA. The CDR3 reads CASSLSGQLSYEQYF. The CDR3 DNA sequence: TGTGCCAGCAGCTTATCCGGACAGCTCTCCTACGAGCAGTACTTC.

V gene TRBV4-3 combines with J gene TRBJ2-5; a weak D match, TRBD2 (5 bases). CDR1 LGHNA and CDR2 YSLEER come from the germline V gene. CDR3 length equals 13 residues. Between the trimmed V and J ends, which lost 6 bases and 4 bases, there was a span of 12 bases. This CDR3 reads CASRDLSSETQYF. DNA of the CDR3: TGCGCCAGCAGGGACTTATCGTCAGAGACCCAGTACTTC.

The gene calls are TRBV30 and TRBJ2-1, with D maybe TRBD2 (6 bases). CDR3 length equals 11 residues. Germline V gene sequence: CDR1 GTSNPN, CDR2 SVGIG (reference sequence). The germline V and J ends were trimmed by 1 base and 14 bases, with 12 bases remaining between them. The CDR3 DNA sequence: TGTGCCTGGAGTGCCGGGACTTCTAAGTTCTTC. Its translation is CAWSAGTSKFF. Full variable domain (outside the CDR3, taken from reference TRBV30 and TRBJ2-1): SQTIHQWPATLVQPVGSPLSLECTVEGTSNPNLYWYRQAAGRGLQLLFYSVGIGQISSEVPQNLSASRPQDRQFILSSKKLLLSDSGFYLCAWSAGTSKFFGPGTRLTVL.

This clone appeared once. V is TRBV19 and J is TRBJ1-5, with 10 bases matching TRBD1. CDR1 is LNHDA, CDR2 SQIVND, per germline (reference sequence). The CDR3 loop spans 15 amino acids. Unmatched junction bases numbered 12, after V lost 9 bases and J lost 7 bases. Here the CDR3 reads CASDSPGQGYQPQHF. DNA of the CDR3: TGTGCCAGCGATAGCCCGGGACAGGGGTACCAGCCCCAGCATTTT.

The genes are TRBV19 and TRBJ1-3; 7 positions agree with TRBD1. The germline gives CDR1 LNHDA, CDR2 SQIVND (reference sequence). Losses at the gene ends were 3 bases for V and 3 bases for J; bases not matched to a gene: 8. The CDR3 length is 16 residues. The CDR3 DNA sequence: TGTGCCAGTAGTATCTTCTCAGGGGGTGATGGAAACACCATATATTTT. Translation: CASSIFSGGDGNTIYF.

The chain uses TRBV25-1 and TRBJ2-7; no definite D call. The CDR3 runs to 11 residues. V dropped 7 bases and J dropped 1 base, with 5 bases sitting between them. CDR1 is MGHDK and CDR2 is SYGVNS in the germline V gene. In DNA, the CDR3 is TGTGCCAGCACCCGTTCCTACGAGCAGTACTTC. Its protein is CASTRSYEQYF.

The V gene is TRBV15, the J gene TRBJ2-3; D is possibly TRBD2 (7 bases). The V gene lost 3 bases and the J gene lost 4 bases, with 23 bases spanning the gap. Germline assignment: CDR1 LNHNV and CDR2 YYDKDF (reference sequence). This CDR3 has 18 amino acids. The CDR3 sequence: CATSSWGGRELWADTQYF. The CDR3 DNA reads as TGTGCCACCAGCAGTTGGGGGGGCCGCGAATTGTGGGCAGATACGCAGTATTTT. The full variable domain, completed using reference TRBV15 and TRBJ2-3, is DAMVIQNPRYQVTQFGKPVTLSCSQTLNHNVMYWYQQKSSQAPKLLFHYYDKDFNNEADTPDNFQSRRPNTSFCFLDIRSPGLGDTAMYLCATSSWGGRELWADTQYFGPGTRLTVL.

The gene calls are TRBV5-6 and TRBJ1-4; a weak D match, TRBD1 (6 bases). Trimming took off 0 bases at V and 2 bases at J, with 20 bases between the two ends. The CDR3 covers 19 residues. From germline, CDR1 is SGHDT and CDR2 YYEEEE. The CDR3 is CASSLEIAREQGTNEKLFF. Written as DNA, the CDR3 is TGTGCCAGCAGCTTGGAGATAGCGAGAGAACAGGGCACTAATGAAAAACTGTTTTTT.

CDR3 nucleotides: TGTGCCAGCAGTGATATGCTAGCGGGGGCACAAGAGACCCAGTACTTC. Protein product: CASSDMLAGAQETQYF. The chain carries TRBV25-1 and TRBJ2-5, with 10 bases lining up with TRBD2. This CDR3 region has 16 residues. The germline V gene has CDR1 MGHDK and CDR2 SYGVNS. Trimming removed 3 bases from V and 2 bases from J; junction bases left unmatched: 6.

V and J are TRBV28 and TRBJ2-1; 8 positions agree with TRBD2. CDR3 length: 14 amino acids. CDR1 MDHEN and CDR2 SYDVKM come from the germline V gene. J was trimmed by 6 bases and V by 8 bases; bases with no gene match: 9. The CDR3 loop is CASSGGAYLNEQFF. In DNA form, the CDR3 reads TGTGCCAGCTCGGGGGGGGCCTACCTCAATGAGCAGTTCTTC.

V and J are TRBV2 and TRBJ1-4; D remains unclear. Deletions cut 7 bases from V and 3 bases from J, with 15 bases between. Germline V gene lookup returns CDR1 SNHLY and CDR2 FYNNEI. This CDR3 is 15 amino acids long. The CDR3 region is CASNEDTIANEKLFF. The CDR3 DNA follows: TGTGCCAGCAACGAAGATACTATAGCTAATGAAAAACTGTTTTTT.

V and J are TRBV7-3 and TRBJ2-7; TRBD1 might be the D (6 bases). Germline-derived CDR1 and CDR2 are SGHTA and FQGTGA. V lost 7 bases and J lost 9, with 16 bases in between. The CDR3 is 12 amino acids. CDR3 in amino acids: CASIIRQEGQYF. The CDR3 bases are TGTGCCAGCATCATTAGACAGGAAGGGCAGTACTTC.

This sequence joins TRBV2 and TRBJ2-2; TRBD2 agrees at 10 bases. CDR1 and CDR2 (germline): SNHLY, FYNNEI. The CDR3 sequence is 16 residues long. V lost 3 bases, J lost 7 bases, and 8 bases stayed unmatched. CDR3 region: CASSDWLAGADGELFF. DNA of the CDR3: TGTGCCAGCAGTGATTGGCTAGCGGGAGCTGACGGGGAGCTGTTTTTT.

The genes are TRBV10-3 and TRBJ2-1; 14 bases are shared with TRBD2. Germline V gene data show CDR1 as ENHRY and CDR2 as SYGVKD. V was pared by 0 bases and J by 4 bases, with 2 bases of the junction left unmatched. The CDR3 has 17 residues. The DNA of the CDR3 is TGTGCCATCAGTGAGTCGACTAGCGGGAGGGAATACAATGAGCAGTTCTTC. Its protein product is CAISESTSGREYNEQFF.

V and J are TRBV6-7 and TRBJ1-2; 7 nucleotides align to TRBD1. TRBV6-7 is given ORF status, its function remaining uncertain. Unmatched junction bases numbered 12, after V lost 4 bases and J lost 1 base. The CDR3 contains 17 residues. Written as DNA, the CDR3 is TGTGCCAGCAGTTTCCTGGACAGGCCCTATTTTAACTATGGCTACACCTTC. Translation gives CASSFLDRPYFNYGYTF.